Listed here are 27 T cell receptor beta chains from one sample, sequenced in a study of technical replicates of blood from a handful of donors. Libraries were prepared by immunoSEQ multiplex PCR; TCRdb keeps only in-frame clonotypes and omits some of them. The table records 60,000 to 90,000 clones, around 95% of them present only once. The sequenced material came from T cells isolated from PBMCs. Every receptor here comes from a human donor in good health.

The chain recombines TRBV5-1 with TRBJ1-2; a possible D gene is TRBD1 (6 bases). Germline V CDR1 and CDR2: SGHRS, YFSETQ. The length of the CDR3 is 14 residues. V lost 0 bases to trimming and J lost 8 bases, with 14 bases between them. The CDR3 DNA sequence: TGCGCCAGCAGCTTGGAGCCCAACAGGGAGGGCTACACCTTC. Its protein product is CASSLEPNREGYTF.

This clone was seen once. The chain is built from TRBV6-5 and TRBJ2-7; TRBD1 matches 7 bases. This CDR3 spans 14 amino acids. CDR1 is MNHEY, CDR2 SVGAGI, per germline. The V gene end was trimmed by 7 bases and the J gene end by 1 base; junction bases not matched to a gene: 7. This CDR3 reads CASTSGTASYEQYF. The CDR3 nucleotides read TGTGCCAGCACCTCCGGGACAGCGTCCTACGAGCAGTACTTC.

This sequence joins TRBV27 and TRBJ2-7; possibly TRBD1 for D (6 bases). Trimming left V 1 base short and J 5 bases short, with 18 bases between. Germline-derived CDR1 and CDR2 are MNHEY and SMNVEV (reference sequence). CDR3 length equals 16 residues. The CDR3 loop reads CASSLFGIQGNHEQYF. The CDR3 coding sequence is TGTGCCAGCAGTTTATTTGGGATTCAGGGGAACCACGAGCAGTACTTC.

The chain employs TRBV4-2 and TRBJ2-7, with D possibly matching TRBD1 (5 bases). V lost 1 base to trimming and J lost 0 bases, with 13 bases between them. This CDR3 has 16 amino acids. Germline CDR1 reads LGHNA; CDR2 reads YNFKEQ. The CDR3 spells CASSQAVDMSSYEQYF. Here the CDR3 DNA reads TGTGCCAGCAGCCAAGCTGTGGACATGTCCTCCTACGAGCAGTACTTC.

The V gene is TRBV6-5, the J gene TRBJ2-7, with D perhaps matching TRBD1 (5 bases). Germline V lookup: CDR1 MNHEY, CDR2 SVGAGI. Deletions cut 5 bases from V and 7 bases from J, with 15 bases between. CDR3 length: 13 residues. The CDR3 is CASSHGHPLEQYF. The DNA for the CDR3 is TGTGCCAGCAGTCACGGACACCCATTGGAGCAGTACTTC.

The chain employs TRBV7-9 and TRBJ2-2, with 7 bases lining up with TRBD1. Germline lookup yields CDR1 SEHNR and CDR2 FQNEAQ (reference sequence). V shed 3 bases and J 3 bases; nucleotides not matched to a gene: 7. This CDR3 has 16 residues. DNA for the CDR3: TGTGCCAGCAGCTTTTACCGGGACAGATACACCGGGGAGCTGTTTTTT. Its protein is CASSFYRDRYTGELFF.

The chain uses TRBV5-1 and TRBJ1-1, with 7 bases aligning to TRBD1. V shed 4 bases, J shed 2 bases, and the junction held 5 bases outside the gene matches. Germline values: CDR1 SGHRS, CDR2 YFSETQ. There are 14 residues in the CDR3. Here the CDR3 reads CASSQTGSNTEAFF. The DNA for the CDR3 is TGCGCCAGCAGCCAGACAGGGTCAAACACTGAAGCTTTCTTT. Supplemented by reference TRBV5-1 and TRBJ1-1, the full variable domain reads KAGVTQTPRYLIKTRGQQVTLSCSPISGHRSVSWYQQTPGQGLQFLFEYFSETQRNKGNFPGRFSGRQFSNSRSEMNVSTLELGDSALYLCASSQTGSNTEAFFGQGTRLTVV.

The chain is built from TRBV7-8 and TRBJ1-5; D perhaps matches TRBD1 (6 bases). V lost 0 bases and J lost 0, with 12 bases in between. This CDR3 contains 17 residues. The V gene's germline CDR1 is SGHVS and CDR2 FQNEAQ. DNA of the CDR3: TGTGCCAGCAGCTTAGCAGAACAGGGTTATAGCAATCAGCCCCAGCATTTT. It yields the protein CASSLAEQGYSNQPQHF.

Here the CDR3 reads CASSGTGVGAEKLFF. Here the CDR3 DNA reads TGTGCCAGCAGTGGGACAGGGGTTGGAGCTGAAAAACTGTTTTTT. J is TRBJ1-4 and V is TRBV6-5, with TRBD1 matching over 10 bases. In germline, CDR1 is MNHEY, CDR2 SVGAGI. There are 15 residues in the CDR3. V lost 5 bases to trimming and J lost 7 bases; unmatched junction nucleotides: 7.

The chain joins TRBV27 to TRBJ2-7; 8 nucleotides align to TRBD1. The V gene end was trimmed by 3 bases and the J gene end by 3 bases; junction bases not matched to a gene: 4. There are 14 residues in the CDR3. Germline assignment: CDR1 MNHEY and CDR2 SMNVEV (reference sequence). CDR3 in DNA: TGTGCCAGCAGTTTCGGGACAGGTAACTACGAGCAGTACTTC. Residues: CASSFGTGNYEQYF.

The gene calls are TRBV11-3 and TRBJ2-1; 9 bases align to TRBD2. Per germline, CDR1 SGHNT and CDR2 YENEEA. The J segment lost 5 bases and the V segment lost 4 bases, leaving 12 bases of the junction unmatched. The CDR3 runs 17 residues. CDR3 residues: CASSSRGGVAGDNEQFF. The CDR3, as DNA: TGTGCCAGCAGCTCCAGGGGCGGGGTAGCGGGAGACAATGAGCAGTTCTTC.

The V gene is TRBV27, the J gene TRBJ2-5, with 9 bases that match TRBD2. V was pared by 5 bases and J by 5 bases, with 9 bases of the junction left unmatched. Germline CDR1 MNHEY, CDR2 SMNVEV (reference sequence). The CDR3 runs 15 residues. The CDR3 protein is CASSIRLAATETQYF. The CDR3 DNA follows: TGTGCCAGCAGTATCAGACTAGCGGCCACGGAGACCCAGTACTTC.

The chain employs TRBV25-1 and TRBJ1-1, with D perhaps matching TRBD1 (6 bases). Trimming took off 4 bases at V and 2 bases at J, with 14 bases between the two ends. The V gene's germline CDR1 is MGHDK and CDR2 SYGVNS. CDR3 length: 15 residues. The CDR3 protein is CASSAGNRANTEAFF. The CDR3 coding sequence is TGTGCCAGCAGTGCAGGAAACAGGGCTAACACTGAAGCTTTCTTT. The full variable domain, with the rest looked up from reference TRBV25-1 and TRBJ1-1, is EADIYQTPRYLVIGTGKKITLECSQTMGHDKMYWYQQDPGMELHLIHYSYGVNSTEKGDLSSESTVSRIRTEHFPLTLESARPSHTSQYLCASSAGNRANTEAFFGQGTRLTVV.

The V gene is TRBV2, the J gene TRBJ2-2, with TRBD2 identical over 8 bases. Germline CDR1 reads SNHLY; CDR2 reads FYNNEI. The V and J ends lost 8 bases and 2 bases, in that order; junction bases with no gene match: 13. The CDR3 runs to 17 residues. CDR3 nucleotide sequence: TGTGCCAGCGTTGCCATTGCGGGGGGCCTAAACACCGGGGAGCTGTTTTTT. This codes for CASVAIAGGLNTGELFF.

The CDR3 coding sequence is TGTGCCAGCAGTTCCAGAGTACTCTCAGACAGACAGTTGAACACTGAAGCTTTCTTT. It is translated as CASSSRVLSDRQLNTEAFF. The J gene is TRBJ1-1, the V gene TRBV28; D perhaps matches TRBD1 (5 bases). The CDR3 runs to 19 residues. Trimming removed 4 bases from V and 0 bases from J, with 24 bases in between. CDR1 is MDHEN, CDR2 SYDVKM, per germline.

The chain recombines TRBV28 with TRBJ2-2, with no clear D. There are 15 residues in the CDR3. Per the germline V gene, CDR1 is MDHEN and CDR2 is SYDVKM. Trimming shortened V by 4 bases and J by 8 bases, and 17 bases separated the two germline ends. CDR3 region: CASSSPATYVGELFF. CDR3 DNA: TGTGCCAGCAGTTCGCCCGCCACATATGTAGGGGAGCTGTTTTTT. Looking up the rest from reference TRBV28 and TRBJ2-2 gives the full variable domain: DVKVTQSSRYLVKRTGEKVFLECVQDMDHENMFWYRQDPGLGLRLIYFSYDVKMKEKGDIPEGYSVSREKKERFSLILESASTNQTSMYLCASSSPATYVGELFFGEGSRLTVL.

The V and J genes are TRBV30 and TRBJ1-6; D call uncertain. Trimming pared 2 bases from V and 6 bases from J, leaving 14 bases between. Germline V gives CDR1 GTSNPN, CDR2 SVGIG (reference sequence). The length of the CDR3 is 15 residues. The CDR3 DNA reads TGTGCCTGGAGTCAAGAGTCGGCAGGTAATTCACCCCTCCACTTT. This sequence encodes CAWSQESAGNSPLHF.

V is TRBV7-9 and J is TRBJ1-3, with TRBD1 as a possible D gene (6 bases). Germline CDR1 reads SEHNR; CDR2 reads FQNEAQ (reference sequence). The CDR3 contains 15 residues. The V end was cut by 3 bases, the J end by 2 bases, with 11 bases between. The CDR3 sequence is CASSLRGFAGNTIYF. DNA for the CDR3: TGTGCCAGCAGCTTGAGGGGGTTCGCTGGAAACACCATATATTTT. The whole variable domain, filled in from reference TRBV7-9 and TRBJ1-3, reads DTGVSQNPRHKITKRGQNVTFRCDPISEHNRLYWYRQTLGQGPEFLTYFQNEAQLEKSRLLSDRFSAERPKGSFSTLEIQRTEQGDSAMYLCASSLRGFAGNTIYFGEGSWLTVV.

This clone was seen just once. This chain connects TRBV29-1 to TRBJ2-7; the D is unclear. V was trimmed by 4 bases and J by 6 bases, leaving 13 bases between them. This CDR3 is built from 12 residues. Germline assignment: CDR1 SQVTM and CDR2 ANQGSEA. CDR3: CSVVHPTGEQYF. CDR3 DNA sequence: TGCAGCGTTGTTCACCCTACCGGCGAGCAGTACTTC.

The chain links TRBV12-5 to TRBJ1-1; a weak D match, TRBD1 (6 bases). CDR3 size: 17 residues. Trimming shortened V by 0 bases and J by 2 bases, and 16 bases separated the two germline ends. CDR1 is LGHNT, CDR2 FRNRAP, per germline. The CDR3 bases are TGTGCTAGTGGTTTGGTCCCCAAAGAAGGGGGAAACACTGAAGCTTTCTTT. It is translated as CASGLVPKEGGNTEAFF. The full variable domain, completed using reference TRBV12-5 and TRBJ1-1, is DARVTQTPRHKVTEMGQEVTMRCQPILGHNTVFWYRQTMMQGLELLAYFRNRAPLDDSGMPKDRFSAEMPDATLATLKIQPSEPRDSAVYFCASGLVPKEGGNTEAFFGQGTRLTVV.

The J gene is TRBJ1-6, the V gene TRBV5-4; possible D gene TRBD1, 5 bases. The V gene's germline CDR1 is SGHNT and CDR2 YYREEE (reference sequence). The CDR3 consists of 18 residues. V shed 0 bases and J shed 10 bases, with 23 bases lying between them. CDR3 protein: CASSLASGFDLRISPLHF. In nucleotides, the CDR3 is TGTGCCAGCAGCTTGGCCTCAGGGTTTGACTTAAGGATCTCACCCCTCCACTTT.

The chain has TRBV29-1 and TRBJ2-1; TRBD2 aligns across 10 bases. The CDR3 is made up of 16 amino acids. Germline V CDR1 and CDR2: SQVTM, ANQGSEA. Unmatched junction bases numbered 13, after V lost 5 bases and J lost 6 bases. This chain's CDR3 is CSVSFTLWTSGNEQFF. CDR3 in DNA: TGCAGCGTTAGTTTTACCCTTTGGACTAGCGGCAATGAGCAGTTCTTC.

This clone was seen a few times. The chain employs TRBV7-6 and TRBJ2-7; D is ambiguous. Trimming removed 1 base from V and 2 bases from J, with 9 bases in between. The CDR3 loop spans 14 amino acids. Germline CDR1 is SGHVS and CDR2 is FNYEAQ. CDR3 DNA sequence: TGTGCCAGCAGCTTAGGCTCAACAGCCTACGAGCAGTACTTC. It codes for CASSLGSTAYEQYF.

The rearrangement links TRBV6-4 to TRBJ1-2, with a weak D call TRBD1 (6 bases). The CDR3 consists of 15 residues. Germline CDR1 MRHNA, CDR2 SNTAGT. Trimming pared 8 bases from V and 4 bases from J, leaving 20 bases between. CDR3 protein: CASRPGDTATYGYTF. The CDR3 nucleotides are TGTGCCAGCCGGCCCGGGGACACGGCTACCTATGGCTACACCTTC.

The chain carries TRBV27 and TRBJ2-7, with a weak D call TRBD2 (6 bases). Between the trimmed V and J ends, which lost 4 bases and 0 bases, there was a span of 10 bases. CDR1 and CDR2 from the germline V gene are MNHEY and SMNVEV (reference sequence). This CDR3 has 14 residues. The CDR3 region has the DNA TGTGCCAGCAGTTCGGGACTCCGCTCCTACGAGCAGTACTTC. As protein: CASSSGLRSYEQYF.

This clone was counted a single time. This sequence joins TRBV19 and TRBJ1-5; TRBD1 is a possible D gene (6 bases). The CDR3 totals 16 residues. From germline, CDR1 is LNHDA and CDR2 SQIVND (reference sequence). V lost 6 bases, J lost 0 bases, and 15 bases lay in between. CDR3 coding DNA: TGTGCCAGTAGAATAATAGGACAGTTTAGCAATCAGCCCCAGCATTTT. This translates into CASRIIGQFSNQPQHF.

This chain uses TRBV7-8 with TRBJ1-1; 8 positions match TRBD1. V lost 5 bases, J lost 4 bases, and 12 bases stayed unmatched. Germline V gene data show CDR1 as SGHVS and CDR2 as FQNEAQ. The CDR3 spans 16 residues. The CDR3 here is CASSARQGKSRTEAFF. DNA of the CDR3: TGTGCCAGCAGCGCTCGACAGGGGAAGAGTCGCACTGAAGCTTTCTTT.